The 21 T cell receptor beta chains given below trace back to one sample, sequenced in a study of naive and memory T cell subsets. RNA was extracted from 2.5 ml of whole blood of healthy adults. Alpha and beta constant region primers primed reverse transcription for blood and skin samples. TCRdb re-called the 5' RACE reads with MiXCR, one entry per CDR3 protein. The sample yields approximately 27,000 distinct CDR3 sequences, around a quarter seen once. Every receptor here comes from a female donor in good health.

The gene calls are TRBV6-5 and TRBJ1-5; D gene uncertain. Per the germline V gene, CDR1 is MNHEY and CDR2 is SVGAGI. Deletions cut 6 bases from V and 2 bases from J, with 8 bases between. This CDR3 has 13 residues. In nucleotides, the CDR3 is TGTGCCAGCAGCTACAAGGGCAATCAGCCCCAGCATTTT. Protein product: CASSYKGNQPQHF.

CDR3 protein: CASSLGLVLEQYF. In DNA, the CDR3 is TGTGCCAGCAGTTTAGGACTAGTCCTCGAGCAGTACTTC. The rearrangement links TRBV12-3 or TRBV12-4 to TRBJ2-7, with D possibly matching TRBD2 (6 bases). The CDR3 runs to 13 residues. V lost 1 base and J 6 bases, leaving 10 bases between the germline ends.

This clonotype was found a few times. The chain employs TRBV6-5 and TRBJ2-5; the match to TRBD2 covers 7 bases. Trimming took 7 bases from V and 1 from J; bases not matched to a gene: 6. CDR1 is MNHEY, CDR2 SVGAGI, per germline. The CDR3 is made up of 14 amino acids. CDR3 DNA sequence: TGTGCCAGCACCAGGGACTACCCCCAAGAGACCCAGTACTTC. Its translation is CASTRDYPQETQYF.

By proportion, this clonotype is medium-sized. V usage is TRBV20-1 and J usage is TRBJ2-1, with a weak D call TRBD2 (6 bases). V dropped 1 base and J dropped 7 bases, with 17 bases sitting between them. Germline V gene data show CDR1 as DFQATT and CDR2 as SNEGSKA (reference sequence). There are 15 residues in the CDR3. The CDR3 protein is CSARVEGRVVNEQFF. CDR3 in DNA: TGCAGTGCTAGAGTGGAGGGGCGAGTTGTAAATGAGCAGTTCTTC.

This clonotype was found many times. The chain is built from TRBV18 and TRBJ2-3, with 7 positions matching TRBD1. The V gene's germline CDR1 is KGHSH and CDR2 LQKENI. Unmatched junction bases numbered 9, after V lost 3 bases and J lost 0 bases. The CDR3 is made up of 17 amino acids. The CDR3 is CASSPFRTGGSTDTQYF. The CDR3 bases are TGTGCCAGCTCACCGTTCCGGACAGGAGGTAGCACAGATACGCAGTATTTT. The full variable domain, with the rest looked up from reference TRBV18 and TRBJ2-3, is NAGVMQNPRHLVRRRGQEARLRCSPMKGHSHVYWYRQLPEEGLKFMVYLQKENIIDESGMPKERFSAEFPKEGPSILRIQQVVRGDSAAYFCASSPFRTGGSTDTQYFGPGTRLTVL.

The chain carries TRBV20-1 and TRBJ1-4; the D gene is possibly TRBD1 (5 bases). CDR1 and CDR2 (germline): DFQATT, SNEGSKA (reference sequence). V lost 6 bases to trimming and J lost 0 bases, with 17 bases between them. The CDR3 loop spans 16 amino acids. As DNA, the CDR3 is TGCAGTGCCGTGTCTAGGACATCCTCAACTAATGAAAAACTGTTTTTT. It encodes CSAVSRTSSTNEKLFF.

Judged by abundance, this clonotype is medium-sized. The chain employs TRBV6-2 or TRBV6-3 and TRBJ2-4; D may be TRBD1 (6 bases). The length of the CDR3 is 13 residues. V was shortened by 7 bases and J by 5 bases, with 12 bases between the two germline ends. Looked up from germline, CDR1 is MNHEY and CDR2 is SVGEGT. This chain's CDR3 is CASKNRVQNIQYF. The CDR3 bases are TGTGCCAGCAAGAACAGGGTCCAAAACATTCAGTACTTC.

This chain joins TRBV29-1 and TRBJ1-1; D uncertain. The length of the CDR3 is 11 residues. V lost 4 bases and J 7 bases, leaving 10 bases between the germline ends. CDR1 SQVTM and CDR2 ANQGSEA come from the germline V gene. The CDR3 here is CSVVSAVEAFF. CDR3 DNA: TGCAGCGTTGTTTCGGCGGTTGAAGCTTTCTTT.

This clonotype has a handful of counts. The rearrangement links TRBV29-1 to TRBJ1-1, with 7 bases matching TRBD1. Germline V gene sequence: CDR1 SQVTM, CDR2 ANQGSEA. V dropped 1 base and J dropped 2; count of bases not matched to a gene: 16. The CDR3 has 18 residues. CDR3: CSVEGGNRDRGLNTEAFF. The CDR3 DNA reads TGCAGCGTTGAAGGGGGAAATAGGGACAGAGGCTTAAACACTGAAGCTTTCTTT.

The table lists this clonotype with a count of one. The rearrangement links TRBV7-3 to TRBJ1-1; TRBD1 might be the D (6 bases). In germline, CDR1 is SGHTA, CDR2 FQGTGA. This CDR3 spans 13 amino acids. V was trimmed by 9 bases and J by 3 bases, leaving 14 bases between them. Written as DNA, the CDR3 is TGTGCCAGGATATACAGGGTGGACACTGAAGCTTTCTTT. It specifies CARIYRVDTEAFF.

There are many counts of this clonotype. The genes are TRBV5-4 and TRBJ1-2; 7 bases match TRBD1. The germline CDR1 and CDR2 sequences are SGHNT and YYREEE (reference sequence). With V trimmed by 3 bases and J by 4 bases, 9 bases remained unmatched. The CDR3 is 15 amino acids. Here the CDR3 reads CASSSWSRDSYGYTF. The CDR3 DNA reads TGTGCCAGCAGCTCGTGGAGTCGGGACAGCTATGGCTACACCTTC.

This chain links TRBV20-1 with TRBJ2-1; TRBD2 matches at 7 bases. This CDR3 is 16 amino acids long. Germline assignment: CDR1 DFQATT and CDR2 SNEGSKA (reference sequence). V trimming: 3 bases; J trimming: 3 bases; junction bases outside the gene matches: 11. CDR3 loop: CSARIGSGDYYNEQFF. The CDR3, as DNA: TGCAGTGCTAGGATCGGGTCGGGGGACTACTACAATGAGCAGTTCTTC.

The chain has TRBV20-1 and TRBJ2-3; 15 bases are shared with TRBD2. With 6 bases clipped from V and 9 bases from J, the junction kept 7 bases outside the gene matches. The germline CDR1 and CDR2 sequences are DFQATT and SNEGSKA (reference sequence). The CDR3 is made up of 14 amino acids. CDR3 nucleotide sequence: TGCAGTGCCCTTGCTGGACTAGCGGGAGGGACGCAGTATTTT. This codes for CSALAGLAGGTQYF.

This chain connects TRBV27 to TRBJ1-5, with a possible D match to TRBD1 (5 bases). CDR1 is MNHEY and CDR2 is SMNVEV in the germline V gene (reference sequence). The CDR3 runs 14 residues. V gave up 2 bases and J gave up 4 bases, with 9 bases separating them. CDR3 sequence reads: CASSLLGTNQPQHF. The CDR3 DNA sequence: TGTGCCAGCAGTTTACTGGGGACGAATCAGCCCCAGCATTTT.

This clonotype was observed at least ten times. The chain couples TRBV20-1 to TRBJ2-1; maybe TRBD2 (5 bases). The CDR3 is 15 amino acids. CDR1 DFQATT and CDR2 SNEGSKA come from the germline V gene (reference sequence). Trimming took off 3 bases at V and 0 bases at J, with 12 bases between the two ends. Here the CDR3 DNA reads TGCAGTGCTAGCCCTAGCCCGAGCTCCTACAATGAGCAGTTCTTC. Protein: CSASPSPSSYNEQFF.

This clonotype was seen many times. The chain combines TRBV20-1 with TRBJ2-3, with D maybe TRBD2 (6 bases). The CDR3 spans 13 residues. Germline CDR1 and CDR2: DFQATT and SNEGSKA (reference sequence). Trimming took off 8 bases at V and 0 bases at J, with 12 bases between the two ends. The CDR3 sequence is CSPPGLSTDTQYF. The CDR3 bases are TGCAGTCCACCCGGACTAAGCACAGATACGCAGTATTTT.

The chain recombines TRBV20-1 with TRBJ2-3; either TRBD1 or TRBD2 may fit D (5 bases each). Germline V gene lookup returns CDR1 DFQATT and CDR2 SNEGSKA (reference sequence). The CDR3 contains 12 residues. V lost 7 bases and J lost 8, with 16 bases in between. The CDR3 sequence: CSVQTTRGTQYF. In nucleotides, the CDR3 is TGCAGTGTCCAAACCACTAGGGGTACGCAGTATTTT.

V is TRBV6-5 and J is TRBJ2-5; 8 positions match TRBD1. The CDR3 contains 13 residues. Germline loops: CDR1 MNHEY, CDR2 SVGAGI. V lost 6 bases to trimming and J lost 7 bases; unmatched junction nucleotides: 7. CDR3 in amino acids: CASSRDRGWTQYF. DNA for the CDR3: TGTGCCAGCAGCCGCGACAGGGGATGGACCCAGTACTTC.

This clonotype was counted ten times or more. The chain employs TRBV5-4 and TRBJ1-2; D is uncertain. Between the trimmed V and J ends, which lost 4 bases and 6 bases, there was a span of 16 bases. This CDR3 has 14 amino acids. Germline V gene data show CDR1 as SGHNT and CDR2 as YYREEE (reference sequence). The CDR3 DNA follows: TGTGCCAGCAGCCGCCCCGGGCAGAATGATGGCTACACCTTC. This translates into CASSRPGQNDGYTF.

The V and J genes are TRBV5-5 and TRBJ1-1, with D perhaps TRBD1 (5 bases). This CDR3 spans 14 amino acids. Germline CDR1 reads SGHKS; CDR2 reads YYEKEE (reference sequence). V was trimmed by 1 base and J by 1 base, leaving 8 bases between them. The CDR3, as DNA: TGTGCCAGCAGCTTGACGACAGCGAACACTGAAGCTTTCTTT. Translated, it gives CASSLTTANTEAFF.

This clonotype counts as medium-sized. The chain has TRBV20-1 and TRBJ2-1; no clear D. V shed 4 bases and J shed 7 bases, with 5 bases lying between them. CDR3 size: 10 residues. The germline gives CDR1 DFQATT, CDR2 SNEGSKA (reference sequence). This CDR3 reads CSATRNEQFF. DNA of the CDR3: TGCAGTGCTACGAGGAATGAGCAGTTCTTC.